This is a list of T cell receptor beta chains from one sample in a study of T-cell reconstitution after alpha-beta-depleted transplantation in children. TCRdb reanalysed the PCR reads using MiXCR and keeps one entry per CDR3 protein. The sample has approximately 350,000 distinct CDR3 sequences, under 13% seen once. Sequenced material: PBMCs from the stem cell graft donor, taken from the stem cell graft. The source is a human donor who donated a stem cell graft to a child with acute lymphoblastic leukemia. Both conserved end residues are part of each CDR3. The D gene is left open where the match is weak. Size is stated for part of the rows, as once, few or many counts, or as a class when the clone is expanded.

abundance: few; v_gene: TRBV27; j_gene: TRBJ1-5; len: 14; d_gene: .; CDR3aa: CASSTLQGNQPQHF; CDR3nt: TGTGCCAGCAGTACGCTTCAGGGGAACCAGCCCCAGCATTTT
abundance: few; v_gene: TRBV4-1; j_gene: TRBJ2-7; len: 18; d_gene: TRBD2; CDR3aa: CASSQEPTGGPSDNEQYF; CDR3nt: TGCGCCAGCAGCCAAGAACCAACGGGAGGGCCATCGGATAACGAGCAGTACTTC
abundance: .; v_gene: TRBV3-1; j_gene: TRBJ2-1; len: 14; d_gene: .; CDR3aa: CASRNFRTNNEQFF; CDR3nt: TGTGCCAGCAGGAACTTCCGGACGAACAATGAGCAGTTCTTC
abundance: many; v_gene: TRBV15; j_gene: TRBJ2-2; len: 14; d_gene: .; CDR3aa: CATSRDRVAGELFF; CDR3nt: TGTGCCACCAGCAGAGATCGGGTGGCCGGGGAGCTGTTTTTT
abundance: few; v_gene: TRBV4-3; j_gene: TRBJ2-7; len: 15; d_gene: .; CDR3aa: CASSQGRSDSYEQYF; CDR3nt: TGCGCCAGCAGCCAAGGGCGTAGCGACTCCTACGAGCAGTACTTC
abundance: few; v_gene: TRBV7-9; j_gene: TRBJ2-1; len: 15; d_gene: TRBD2; CDR3aa: CASSPLSGSTIEQFF; CDR3nt: TGTGCCAGCAGCCCTCTTAGCGGGAGTACGATTGAGCAGTTCTTC
abundance: .; v_gene: TRBV4-3; j_gene: TRBJ2-1; len: 15; d_gene: .; CDR3aa: CASSQDRDAYNEQFF; CDR3nt: TGCGCCAGCAGCCAAGATCGAGACGCCTACAATGAGCAGTTCTTC
abundance: few; v_gene: TRBV20-1; j_gene: TRBJ2-3; len: 15; d_gene: TRBD2; CDR3aa: CSARPGLARTDTQYF; CDR3nt: TGCAGCGCCCGGCCGGGACTAGCGAGAACAGATACGCAGTATTTT
abundance: few; v_gene: TRBV7-2; j_gene: TRBJ2-5; len: 16; d_gene: .; CDR3aa: CASSLHGVSVSETQYF; CDR3nt: TGTGCCAGCAGCTTACATGGGGTCTCTGTATCAGAGACCCAGTACTTC
abundance: many; v_gene: TRBV20-1; j_gene: TRBJ2-3; len: 15; d_gene: TRBD2; CDR3aa: CSARLSSGTTDTQYF; CDR3nt: TGCAGTGCTAGGTTGTCTAGCGGGACTACAGATACGCAGTATTTT
abundance: many; v_gene: TRBV6-1; j_gene: TRBJ2-1; len: 14; d_gene: TRBD2; CDR3aa: CASIAGGPMNEQFF; CDR3nt: TGTGCCAGCATAGCGGGAGGGCCGATGAATGAGCAGTTCTTC
abundance: many; v_gene: TRBV27; j_gene: TRBJ2-1; len: 15; d_gene: .; CDR3aa: CASSFAGGSYNEQFF; CDR3nt: TGTGCCAGCAGTTTCGCTGGGGGCTCCTACAATGAGCAGTTCTTC
abundance: .; v_gene: TRBV29-1; j_gene: TRBJ2-1; len: 15; d_gene: .; CDR3aa: CSVVGAETNYNEQFF; CDR3nt: TGCAGCGTTGTAGGGGCCGAGACTAATTACAATGAGCAGTTCTTC